This T cell receptor (beta chain) was captured in a study of T cell changes during pregnancy in multiple sclerosis (dated by TCRdb to between 2018 and 2021). For context, the study as a whole: In women with multiple sclerosis, the researchers looked at how the T cell repertoire shifted as pregnancy progressed.

The library relied on the immunoSEQ multiplex PCR assay. TCRdb took over this immuneACCESS table, retaining in-frame rearrangements with V and J assigned. Such tables are incomplete; in checked studies, under half of the missing clones stem from an unresolved V gene, and the remainder is unexplained. The sample data list more than 45,000 clones, and approximately 92% of these were observed just once. The ten largest clonotypes hold approximately 0.9% of the sample. Regarding this clone: Its binding antigen is unknown. It has no much larger one-base neighbor in the sample; base qualities were not kept.

The TCR originated in a female donor in good health, enrolled as a control in a pregnancy study. The sample in question was CD4+ T cells from peripheral blood mononuclear cells, obtained in the second trimester of pregnancy.

The nucleotide sequence is given as TGTGCCAGCAGTCCCCTGACTAGCGGCTACACAGATACGCAGTATTTT. Translated, this gives CASSPLTSGYTDTQYF. The V gene is TRBV2 and the J gene is TRBJ2-3; 9 central bases correspond to TRBD2. The CDR1 and CDR2 encoded by the germline V gene are SNHLY and FYNNEI. V lost 5 bases and J lost 2 bases, and the count of bases not matched to a germline gene is 8. The CDR3 runs 16 residues from the cysteine to the phenylalanine. Only CDR3 DNA is held: 48 bases, read in frame from base 1.